This T cell receptor beta chain was identified in a study of cytomegalovirus exposure and HLA in healthy donors. Study results and caveats: V- and J-gene trimming of TCR beta was linked (in a later analysis) to a missense DCLRE1C variant.

13 Jbeta primers and 60 Vbeta primers were used for the PCR. The assay was immunoSEQ multiplex PCR, and TCRdb's table has in-frame clones only and misses some. The profile shows 150,000 to 200,000 clones, approximately 73% of them singletons. The length of the CDR3 is 16 residues. The germline gives CDR1 SGHRS, CDR2 YFSETQ. Losses at the gene ends were 5 bases for V and 2 bases for J; bases not matched to a gene: 12. This clone appeared once. Its antigen is unidentified. The sequence came from a man in his fifties in good health and CMV-seronegative. Sequencing input: PBMCs. The chain links TRBV5-1 to TRBJ1-1, with 7 bases lining up with TRBD1. This chain's CDR3 is CASRLSSDRANTEAFF. The CDR3 DNA follows: TGCGCCAGCAGACTGAGTTCCGACAGGGCAAACACTGAAGCTTTCTTT.